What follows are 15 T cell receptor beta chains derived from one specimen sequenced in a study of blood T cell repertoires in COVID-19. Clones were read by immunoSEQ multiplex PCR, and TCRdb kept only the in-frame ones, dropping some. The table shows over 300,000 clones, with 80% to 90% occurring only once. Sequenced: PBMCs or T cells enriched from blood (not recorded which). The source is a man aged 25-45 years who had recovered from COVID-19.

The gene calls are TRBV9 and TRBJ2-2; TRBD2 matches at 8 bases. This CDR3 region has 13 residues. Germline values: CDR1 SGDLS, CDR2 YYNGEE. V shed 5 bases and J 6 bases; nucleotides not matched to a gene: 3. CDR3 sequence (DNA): TGTGCCAGCAGTCGGACTAGCTCCGGGGAGCTGTTTTTT. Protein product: CASSRTSSGELFF.

CDR3 loop: CATSVGGNEQFF. CDR3 in DNA: TGTGCCACCAGTGTTGGAGGAAATGAGCAGTTCTTC. V usage is TRBV24-1 and J usage is TRBJ2-1; D might be TRBD2 (5 bases). The germline CDR1 and CDR2 sequences are KGHDR and SFDVKD. The ends were cut back, 5 bases at V and 7 bases at J, with 8 bases in the middle. There are 12 residues in the CDR3.

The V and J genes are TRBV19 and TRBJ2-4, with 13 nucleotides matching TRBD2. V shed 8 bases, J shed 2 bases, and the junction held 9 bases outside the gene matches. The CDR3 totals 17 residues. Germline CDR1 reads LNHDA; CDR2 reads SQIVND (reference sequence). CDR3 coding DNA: TGTGCCAGTGACGGACTAGCGGGGGTTGTCTCCAAAAACATTCAGTACTTC. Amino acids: CASDGLAGVVSKNIQYF.

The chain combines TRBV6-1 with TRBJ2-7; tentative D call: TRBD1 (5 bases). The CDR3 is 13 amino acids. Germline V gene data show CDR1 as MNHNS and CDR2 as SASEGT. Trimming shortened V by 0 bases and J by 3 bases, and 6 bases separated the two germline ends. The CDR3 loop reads CASSEARGYEQYF. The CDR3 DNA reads TGTGCCAGCAGTGAAGCTAGGGGCTACGAGCAGTACTTC.

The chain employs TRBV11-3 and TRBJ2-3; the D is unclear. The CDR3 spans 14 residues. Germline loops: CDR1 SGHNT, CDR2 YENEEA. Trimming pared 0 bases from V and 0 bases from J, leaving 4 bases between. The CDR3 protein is CASSLDPSTDTQYF. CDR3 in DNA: TGTGCCAGCAGCTTAGATCCTAGCACAGATACGCAGTATTTT.

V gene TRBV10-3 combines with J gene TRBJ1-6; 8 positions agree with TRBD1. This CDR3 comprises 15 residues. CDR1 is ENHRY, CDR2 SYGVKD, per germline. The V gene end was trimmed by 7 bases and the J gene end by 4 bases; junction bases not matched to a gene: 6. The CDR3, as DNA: TGTGCCATCAAACGGACAGGGCAATATAATTCACCCCTCCACTTT. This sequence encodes CAIKRTGQYNSPLHF.

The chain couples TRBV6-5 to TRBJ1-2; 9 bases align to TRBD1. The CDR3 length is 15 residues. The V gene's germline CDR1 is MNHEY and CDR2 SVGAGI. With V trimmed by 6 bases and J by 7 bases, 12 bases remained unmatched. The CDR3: CASRTPGQGLGGYTF. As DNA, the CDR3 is TGTGCCAGCAGAACACCGGGACAGGGATTGGGTGGCTACACCTTC.

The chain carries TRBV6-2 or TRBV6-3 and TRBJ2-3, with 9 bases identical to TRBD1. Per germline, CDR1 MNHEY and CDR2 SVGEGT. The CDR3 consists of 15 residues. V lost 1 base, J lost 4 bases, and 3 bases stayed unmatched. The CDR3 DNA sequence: TGTGCCAGCAGTTACTACACAGGGGGCTCAGATACGCAGTATTTT. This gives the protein CASSYYTGGSDTQYF.

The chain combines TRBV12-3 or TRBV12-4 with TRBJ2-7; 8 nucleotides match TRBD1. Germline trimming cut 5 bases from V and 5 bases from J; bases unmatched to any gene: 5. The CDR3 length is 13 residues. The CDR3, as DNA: TGTGCCAGCAGTGGGACAGGACTGGACGAGCAGTACTTC. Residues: CASSGTGLDEQYF.

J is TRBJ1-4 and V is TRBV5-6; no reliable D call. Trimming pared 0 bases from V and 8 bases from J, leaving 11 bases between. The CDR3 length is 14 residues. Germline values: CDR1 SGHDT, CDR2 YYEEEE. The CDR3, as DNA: TGTGCCAGCAGCTTGGAAGGCCCGGAGGAAAAACTGTTTTTT. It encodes CASSLEGPEEKLFF.

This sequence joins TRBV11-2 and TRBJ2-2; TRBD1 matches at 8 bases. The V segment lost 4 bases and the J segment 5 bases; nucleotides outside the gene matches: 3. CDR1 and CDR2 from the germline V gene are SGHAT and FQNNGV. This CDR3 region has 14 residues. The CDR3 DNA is TGTGCCAGCAGCTGGGGACAGGCTACCGGGGAGCTGTTTTTT. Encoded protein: CASSWGQATGELFF.

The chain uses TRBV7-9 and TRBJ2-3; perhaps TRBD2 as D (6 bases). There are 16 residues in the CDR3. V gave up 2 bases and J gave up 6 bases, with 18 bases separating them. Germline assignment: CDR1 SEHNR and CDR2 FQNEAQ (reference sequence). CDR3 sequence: CASSLMEGQLSDTQYF. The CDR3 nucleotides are TGTGCCAGCAGCTTAATGGAGGGGCAGTTGAGCGATACGCAGTATTTT.

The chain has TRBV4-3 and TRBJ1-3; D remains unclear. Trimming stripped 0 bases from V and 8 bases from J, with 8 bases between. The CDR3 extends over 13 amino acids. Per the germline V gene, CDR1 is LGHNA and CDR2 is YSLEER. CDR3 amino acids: CASSQDMRDTIYF. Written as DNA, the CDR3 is TGCGCCAGCAGCCAAGATATGCGGGACACCATATATTTT.

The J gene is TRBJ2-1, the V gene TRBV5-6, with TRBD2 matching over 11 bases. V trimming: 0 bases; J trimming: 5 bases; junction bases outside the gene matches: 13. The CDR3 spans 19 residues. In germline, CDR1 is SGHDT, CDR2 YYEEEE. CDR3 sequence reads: CASSLDYTSGGNLNNEQFF. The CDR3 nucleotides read TGTGCCAGCAGCTTGGACTATACTAGCGGGGGAAACCTAAACAATGAGCAGTTCTTC.

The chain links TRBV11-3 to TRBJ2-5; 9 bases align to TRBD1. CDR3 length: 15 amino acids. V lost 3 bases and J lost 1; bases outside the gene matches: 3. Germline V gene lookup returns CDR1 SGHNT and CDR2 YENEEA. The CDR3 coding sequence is TGTGCCAGCAGCTTGGGACAGGGTCCCCAAGAGACCCAGTACTTC. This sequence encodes CASSLGQGPQETQYF.